This TCR beta chain came from a study of response to subunit inactivated influenza vaccine. Study-level findings and limits: With each seasonal influenza vaccination, the authors suggested, few new T cells are recruited.

TCRdb ran MiXCR on the RT-PCR reads and lists one entry per CDR3 protein. The sample shows around 470,000 distinct CDR3 sequences, approximately 7.2% of them seen only once. Germline CDR1 reads DFQATT; CDR2 reads SNEGSKA (reference sequence). The CDR3 extends over 14 amino acids. V gave up 3 bases and J gave up 8 bases; unmatched junction bases: 9. For this clonotype: The antigen remains unidentified.

This chain uses TRBV20-1 with TRBJ2-1, with 8 positions matching TRBD2. The TCR was taken from a man in his fifties or sixties who received an inactivated influenza vaccine. Sequenced material: PBMCs from blood, taken approximately 25 months after vaccination. The CDR3 here is CSARVSGVWDEQFF. CDR3 DNA: TGCAGTGCTAGGGTTAGCGGGGTATGGGATGAGCAGTTCTTC.